These 30 T cell receptor beta chains share one sample of origin, sequenced in a study of blood T cell repertoires in COVID-19. Clones were sequenced by immunoSEQ multiplex PCR, and TCRdb holds only the in-frame ones, with some missing. Of about 110,000 clones listed, approximately 80% are singletons. The sample was peripheral blood. Every receptor here comes from a woman older than 75 with active or convalescent COVID-19.

V gene TRBV5-1 combines with J gene TRBJ2-1; D perhaps matches TRBD2 (5 bases). Trimming took off 4 bases at V and 8 bases at J, with 19 bases between the two ends. There are 15 residues in the CDR3. Germline assignment: CDR1 SGHRS and CDR2 YFSETQ. The CDR3 sequence is CASSPSLRAGDEQFF. CDR3 in DNA: TGCGCCAGCAGCCCAAGCTTGAGGGCCGGGGATGAGCAGTTCTTC.

The V gene is TRBV24-1, the J gene TRBJ1-5, with D maybe TRBD1 (6 bases). The germline V and J ends were trimmed by 6 bases and 1 base, with 15 bases remaining between them. Germline V lookup: CDR1 KGHDR, CDR2 SFDVKD. The CDR3 covers 16 residues. The CDR3 DNA reads as TGTGCCACCAGTAGGTCCGGGACAACCAGCAATCAGCCCCAGCATTTT. Its protein product is CATSRSGTTSNQPQHF.

The chain joins TRBV28 to TRBJ2-3; 7 positions match TRBD2. Germline CDR1 MDHEN, CDR2 SYDVKM. Germline trimming cut 2 bases from V and 2 bases from J; bases unmatched to any gene: 16. The CDR3 runs 19 residues. The CDR3 protein is CASSLEDTGREGNTDTQYF. The DNA for the CDR3 is TGTGCCAGCAGTTTAGAGGATACGGGGAGGGAGGGTAACACAGATACGCAGTATTTT.

The J gene is TRBJ2-7, the V gene TRBV5-1, with TRBD1 matching over 9 bases. With V trimmed by 4 bases and J by 4 bases, 9 bases remained unmatched. Germline CDR1 and CDR2: SGHRS and YFSETQ. This CDR3 has 15 residues. CDR3 DNA: TGCGCCAGCAGCCCGGGGGGACAGGGTTTGTACGAGCAGTACTTC. Translating it yields CASSPGGQGLYEQYF.

To note about this clone: At one end, the junction sequence differs from germline, possibly due to a read error. DNA for the CDR3: TGTGCTAGCAGCTCCGGGACAGGGCAAGTAGGGGAGACCCAGTACTTC. Its protein product is CASSSGTGQVGETQYF. The rearrangement uses TRBV7-7 and TRBJ2-5; 9 nucleotides match TRBD1. The CDR3 runs to 16 residues. Germline V gene lookup returns CDR1 SSHAT and CDR2 FNYEAQ (reference sequence).

This chain connects TRBV6-5 to TRBJ2-1, with D possibly TRBD1 on 6 matching bases. Germline loops: CDR1 MNHEY, CDR2 SVGAGI. Trimming stripped 5 bases from V and 5 bases from J, with 13 bases between. This CDR3 is built from 14 residues. The chain's CDR3 is CASSRQVQDNEQFF. The CDR3 region has the DNA TGTGCCAGCAGTCGACAGGTCCAAGACAATGAGCAGTTCTTC.

This chain connects TRBV3-1 (or the pseudogene TRBV3-2) to TRBJ1-1, with a weak D call TRBD1 (5 bases). Trimming took off 2 bases at V and 12 bases at J, with 16 bases between the two ends. The CDR3 length is 13 residues. The germline V gene has CDR1 LGHDT and CDR2 YNNKEL (reference sequence). In DNA form, the CDR3 reads TGTGCCAGCAGCCAACAGGGCGTGGGGAAGACTTTCTTT. Its translation: CASSQQGVGKTFF.

This clone was seen just once. This chain uses TRBV28 with TRBJ1-2; 10 positions agree with TRBD1. The V segment lost 6 bases and the J segment 3 bases; nucleotides outside the gene matches: 4. The germline V gene has CDR1 MDHEN and CDR2 SYDVKM. The CDR3 runs 14 residues. The CDR3 DNA sequence: TGTGCCAGCAGCCTGGGACAGGGGTACTATGGCTACACCTTC. Amino acid sequence: CASSLGQGYYGYTF.

The chain uses TRBV7-9 and TRBJ2-2, with 10 bases matching TRBD1. This CDR3 contains 18 residues. The V gene's germline CDR1 is SEHNR and CDR2 FQNEAQ (reference sequence). The V segment lost 5 bases and the J segment 5 bases; nucleotides outside the gene matches: 14. The CDR3 region is CASSPLPRTGGGTGELFF. CDR3 DNA sequence: TGTGCCAGCAGCCCCCTCCCCCGGACAGGGGGAGGAACCGGGGAGCTGTTTTTT.

This sequence joins TRBV7-9 and TRBJ1-1, with TRBD1 matching over 9 bases. Germline V gives CDR1 SEHNR, CDR2 FQNEAQ (reference sequence). V gave up 5 bases and J gave up 10 bases; unmatched junction bases: 11. The length of the CDR3 is 14 residues. CDR3 DNA: TGTGCCAGCAGCGCGGACCCACAGGGGGCTACAGCTTTCTTT. It specifies CASSADPQGATAFF.

V usage is TRBV4-1 and J usage is TRBJ1-3; perhaps TRBD1 as D (5 bases). V was trimmed by 2 bases and J by 0 bases, leaving 11 bases between them. Germline CDR1 is MGHRA and CDR2 is YSYEKL. The CDR3 contains 16 residues. CDR3 residues: CASSQYRSLSGNTIYF. CDR3 sequence (DNA): TGCGCCAGCAGCCAATACAGGAGTCTCTCTGGAAACACCATATATTTT.

In this sample, this clone turned up once. The chain carries TRBV11-3 and TRBJ2-1, with 10 nucleotides matching TRBD2. The V segment lost 5 bases and the J segment 0 bases; nucleotides outside the gene matches: 4. CDR1 SGHNT and CDR2 YENEEA come from the germline V gene. The CDR3 has 16 residues. In DNA, the CDR3 is TGTGCCAGCAGCCCCGGACTAGCGGCCTCCTACAATGAGCAGTTCTTC. Translated: CASSPGLAASYNEQFF.

The chain couples TRBV5-1 to TRBJ1-4; unclear D gene. Germline CDR1 SGHRS, CDR2 YFSETQ. Deletions cut 0 bases from V and 3 bases from J, with 12 bases between. CDR3 length equals 16 residues. The CDR3 loop reads CASSLALGGPNEKLFF. The CDR3 coding sequence is TGCGCCAGCAGCTTGGCCTTGGGAGGCCCTAATGAAAAACTGTTTTTT.

Only a few counts were recorded for this clone. The chain couples TRBV5-4 to TRBJ1-2; 7 bases match TRBD1. From germline, CDR1 is SGHNT and CDR2 YYREEE (reference sequence). The CDR3 consists of 14 residues. Trimming removed 6 bases from V and 2 bases from J; junction bases left unmatched: 7. CDR3 DNA: TGTGCCAGCACGGAAGGACAGGCGAACTATGGCTACACCTTC. Its translation: CASTEGQANYGYTF.

The chain carries TRBV5-8 and TRBJ2-1, with 10 bases that match TRBD2. The germline V gene has CDR1 SGHTS and CDR2 YDEGEE. Losses at the gene ends were 0 bases for V and 6 bases for J; bases not matched to a gene: 9. The CDR3 runs to 17 residues. As DNA, the CDR3 is TGTGCCAGCAGCTTGGCCTCCTTAGCGGGAGGCTTCAATGAGCAGTTCTTC. Translated, it gives CASSLASLAGGFNEQFF.

The chain is built from TRBV28 and TRBJ1-2, with TRBD1 as a possible D gene (6 bases). V was pared by 10 bases and J by 1 base, with 16 bases between. The CDR3 sequence is 14 residues long. Germline V gene data show CDR1 as MDHEN and CDR2 as SYDVKM. The CDR3 DNA reads as TGTGCCACTATAAGACAGGAGCTTAACTATGGCTACACCTTC. Amino acids: CATIRQELNYGYTF.

V gene TRBV7-2 combines with J gene TRBJ2-3; 7 nucleotides match TRBD2. Germline V gives CDR1 SGHTA, CDR2 FQGNSA. The trim removed 3 bases at V and 7 bases at J, leaving 10 bases unmatched. There are 15 residues in the CDR3. CDR3 coding DNA: TGTGCCAGCAGCTTGGGCGGGAGCATCCGAAATACGCAGTATTTT. Translation: CASSLGGSIRNTQYF.

This clone was seen only a few times. The CDR3 sequence is CASSPTSGETQYF. The CDR3 DNA reads as TGTGCCAGCAGTCCGACTAGCGGGGAGACCCAGTACTTC. The rearrangement uses TRBV7-3 and TRBJ2-5, with 10 bases lining up with TRBD2. Per germline, CDR1 SGHTA and CDR2 FQGTGA. The CDR3 runs to 13 residues. J gave up 5 bases and V 6 bases, and 3 bases lay outside the gene matches.

The genes are TRBV27 and TRBJ1-6; D is unclear. V was clipped by 4 bases and J by 4 bases, with 14 bases between them. The germline CDR1 and CDR2 sequences are MNHEY and SMNVEV (reference sequence). This CDR3 is 16 amino acids long. The CDR3 DNA reads as TGTGCCAGCAGTTCCCCGCAGCCAGGTTATAATTCACCCCTCCACTTT. This translates into CASSSPQPGYNSPLHF.

The chain combines TRBV7-3 with TRBJ2-3, with 9 bases fitting TRBD2. CDR3 length equals 16 residues. The junction had 8 bases not matched to a gene; V was cut back by 5 bases and J by 2 bases. Germline-derived CDR1 and CDR2 are SGHTA and FQGTGA. CDR3 nucleotide sequence: TGTGCCAGCAGCCCAGGGGCGGGAGGGCCCACAGATACGCAGTATTTT. Translating gives CASSPGAGGPTDTQYF. The entire variable domain, with the rest obtained from reference TRBV7-3 and TRBJ2-3, is as follows: GAGVSQTPSNKVTEKGKYVELRCDPISGHTALYWYRQSLGQGPEFLIYFQGTGAADDSGLPNDRFFAVRPEGSVSTLKIQRTERGDSAVYLCASSPGAGGPTDTQYFGPGTRLTVL.

The chain uses TRBV5-1 and TRBJ2-1, with a tentative D call TRBD2 (7 bases). The CDR3 loop spans 16 amino acids. Per the germline V gene, CDR1 is SGHRS and CDR2 is YFSETQ. The V end was cut by 4 bases, the J end by 8 bases, with 22 bases between. CDR3 coding DNA: TGCGCCAGCAGCGACGGGGGGCACGTCAAGGTCGATGAGCAGTTCTTC. It yields the protein CASSDGGHVKVDEQFF.

V is TRBV4-1 and J is TRBJ1-1; maybe TRBD1 (5 bases). V shed 4 bases and J shed 3 bases, with 12 bases lying between them. Germline CDR1 reads MGHRA; CDR2 reads YSYEKL. The CDR3 spans 14 residues. The CDR3 coding sequence is TGCGCCAGCAGCCGTACCTTCAGGGACACTGAAGCTTTCTTT. The encoded protein is CASSRTFRDTEAFF.

In DNA form, the CDR3 reads TGCGCCAGCAGCTTGGCCCCAGTCGGAGGCGGTTTATTCGAGCAGTACTTC. Its translation is CASSLAPVGGGLFEQYF. The rearrangement uses TRBV5-1 and TRBJ2-7, with D possibly matching TRBD2 (5 bases). Trimming cost V 0 bases and J 6 bases, with 22 bases left between them. Per the germline V gene, CDR1 is SGHRS and CDR2 is YFSETQ. The CDR3 has 17 residues.

The chain joins TRBV27 to TRBJ2-7, with 7 bases fitting TRBD2. V was clipped by 7 bases and J by 6 bases; unmatched bases: 15. CDR1 and CDR2 (germline): MNHEY, SMNVEV (reference sequence). The CDR3 contains 15 residues. The CDR3 loop is CASTVLGTGGGEQYF. The CDR3 nucleotides are TGTGCCAGCACCGTTCTAGGGACGGGGGGTGGCGAGCAGTACTTC.

This chain connects TRBV19 to TRBJ2-1, with 7 bases that match TRBD2. CDR1 and CDR2 (germline): LNHDA, SQIVND (reference sequence). CDR3 size: 17 residues. The junction had 12 bases not matched to a gene; V was cut back by 3 bases and J by 4 bases. The CDR3 DNA reads as TGTGCCAGTAGTATGGGGGTAAGGGACTACCCTTACAATGAGCAGTTCTTC. Amino acids: CASSMGVRDYPYNEQFF.

This chain links TRBV7-2 with TRBJ2-7; a possible D gene is TRBD2 (5 bases). From germline, CDR1 is SGHTA and CDR2 FQGNSA. The CDR3 covers 15 residues. Trimming removed 5 bases at V and 0 bases at J, with 14 bases between. CDR3 protein: CASSPRTSSSYEQYF. For the CDR3, the DNA is TGTGCCAGCAGCCCGCGGACTTCAAGCTCCTACGAGCAGTACTTC.

This chain's CDR3 is CASSQYDREITNEQFF. In DNA form, the CDR3 reads TGCGCCAGCAGCCAATATGACAGGGAAATAACCAATGAGCAGTTCTTC. This chain uses TRBV4-1 with TRBJ2-1; 7 bases are a match to TRBD1. The V segment lost 2 bases and the J segment 6 bases; nucleotides outside the gene matches: 10. The CDR3 sequence is 16 residues long. CDR1 and CDR2 from the germline V gene are MGHRA and YSYEKL.

The chain combines TRBV11-3 with TRBJ2-5; tentatively, D is TRBD2 (5 bases). The germline V and J ends were trimmed by 1 base and 8 bases, with 14 bases remaining between them. Germline CDR1 reads SGHNT; CDR2 reads YENEEA. The CDR3 has 14 residues. This chain's CDR3 is CASSLADATGTQYF. In nucleotides, the CDR3 is TGTGCCAGCAGCTTAGCGGATGCCACGGGAACCCAGTACTTC.

This chain connects TRBV20-1 to TRBJ2-1; possible D gene TRBD2, 6 bases. This CDR3 is built from 14 residues. V lost 3 bases and J lost 3, with 12 bases in between. Germline CDR1 and CDR2: DFQATT and SNEGSKA (reference sequence). The DNA for the CDR3 is TGCAGTGCTAGTTGGGGACTGAACTACAATGAGCAGTTCTTC. Its translation: CSASWGLNYNEQFF.

This chain links TRBV11-2 with TRBJ2-2; 8 bases match TRBD2. Looked up from germline, CDR1 is SGHAT and CDR2 is FQNNGV. The CDR3 is 16 amino acids. The trim removed 4 bases at V and 7 bases at J, leaving 11 bases unmatched. CDR3 DNA: TGTGCCAGCAGCTCGGGTGTCGGGAGGGGCCGCGGGGAGCTGTTTTTT. Its protein product is CASSSGVGRGRGELFF.